A single sample gave rise to the 5 T cell receptor beta chains below, sequenced in a study of shared clonotypes between healthy human individuals. The method was immunoSEQ multiplex PCR; TCRdb's version includes in-frame clones alone and lacks a portion of them. In the table there are roughly 700,000 clones, less than 85% of which are singletons. The sample consisted of memory CD4+ T cells sorted from blood. This sample's subset: CD45RA-negative fraction. These receptors were obtained from a woman in her 30s in good health.

In regard to this clone: The junction shows a germline mismatch at one end, possibly a read error. The V call is TRBV2, the J call TRBJ2-1; unclear D gene. The germline gives CDR1 SNHLY, CDR2 FYNNEI. CDR3 length equals 10 residues. CDR3 loop: CTSSSNEQFF. CDR3 bases: TGTACCAGCAGCAGTAATGAGCAGTTCTTC.

J is TRBJ2-2 and V is TRBV10-1; no clear D gene. Germline V gives CDR1 WNHNN, CDR2 SYGVQD (reference sequence). V lost 0 bases and J lost 2, with 10 bases in between. CDR3 size: 16 residues. The DNA of the CDR3 is TGCGCCAGCAGTGAGTCGAATATACGTAACACCGGGGAGCTGTTTTTT. Its protein product is CASSESNIRNTGELFF.

V is TRBV7-7 and J is TRBJ2-3; TRBD2 matches at 8 bases. The CDR3 has 15 amino acids. J gave up 4 bases and V 5 bases, and 8 bases lay outside the gene matches. The V gene's germline CDR1 is SSHAT and CDR2 FNYEAQ (reference sequence). CDR3 sequence: CASSAHGTRADTQYF. The CDR3, as DNA: TGTGCCAGCAGCGCCCACGGGACTAGGGCAGATACGCAGTATTTT. The variable domain in full, completed from reference TRBV7-7 and TRBJ2-3, reads GAGVSQSPRYKVTKRGQDVTLRCDPISSHATLYWYQQALGQGPEFLTYFNYEAQPDKSGLPSDRFSAERPEGSISTLTIQRTEQRDSAMYRCASSAHGTRADTQYFGPGTRLTVL.

J is TRBJ2-1 and V is TRBV5-1, with 11 bases lining up with TRBD2. Germline CDR1 and CDR2: SGHRS and YFSETQ. J gave up 0 bases and V 5 bases, and 16 bases lay outside the gene matches. This CDR3 has 20 residues. The CDR3 bases are TGCGCCAGCAGAATTGGGACTAGCGGACGACTTAGGAGCTCCTACAATGAGCAGTTCTTC. The encoded protein is CASRIGTSGRLRSSYNEQFF.

The chain carries TRBV19 and TRBJ1-4; D not certain. CDR1 LNHDA and CDR2 SQIVND come from the germline V gene (reference sequence). The length of the CDR3 is 14 residues. With 4 bases removed from V and 4 bases from J, the gap between germline ends came to 10 bases. Here the CDR3 reads CASSTTSSNEKLFF. The CDR3 coding sequence is TGTGCCAGTAGTACCACAAGCAGTAATGAAAAACTGTTTTTT.